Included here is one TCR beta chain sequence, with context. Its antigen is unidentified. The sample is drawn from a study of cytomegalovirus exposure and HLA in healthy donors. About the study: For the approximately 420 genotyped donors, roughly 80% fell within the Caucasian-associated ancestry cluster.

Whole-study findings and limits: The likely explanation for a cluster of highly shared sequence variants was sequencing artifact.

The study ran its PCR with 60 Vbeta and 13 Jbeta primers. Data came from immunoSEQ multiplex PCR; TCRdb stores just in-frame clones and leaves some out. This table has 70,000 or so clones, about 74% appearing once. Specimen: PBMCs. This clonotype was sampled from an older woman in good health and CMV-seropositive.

The CDR3 DNA is TGCGCCAGCAGGCGACAGGGCGGGACAGATACGCAGTATTTT. It yields the protein CASRRQGGTDTQYF. The genes are TRBV5-1 and TRBJ2-3; 7 positions match TRBD1. Germline V gives CDR1 SGHRS, CDR2 YFSETQ. J gave up 3 bases and V 5 bases, and 6 bases lay outside the gene matches. This CDR3 has 14 amino acids.